The entry below describes one T cell receptor beta chain. Antigen unknown. This sample is part of a study of T cell responses to AZD1222 COVID-19 vaccine. Study-wide results and caveats: Two AZD1222 doses significantly raised spike-specific TCR breadth and depth over controls. After the peak T cell response, and only then, were repertoires sampled.

CDR1 is SGHKS, CDR2 YYEKEE, per germline (reference sequence). The V end lost 3 bases, the J end lost 2 bases, and 14 bases lay between the germline ends. The CDR3 covers 15 residues. Generated by immunoSEQ multiplex PCR, the TCRdb table keeps only in-frame clones and is missing some. The sample holds over 100,000 clones, roughly 87% seen once. The chain carries TRBV5-5 and TRBJ1-1, with D unclear. The origin of this receptor is an adult who received the AZD1222 COVID-19 vaccine. Sequences were derived from peripheral blood, sampled 28 days after the second AZD1222 dose. The CDR3 bases are TGTGCCAGCAGCTCGGAAGAGGCAGTAAACACTGAAGCTTTCTTT. Translating gives CASSSEEAVNTEAFF.